In this sample, the clone carrying this T cell receptor beta chain turned up many times. CDR1 MDHEN and CDR2 SYDVKM come from the germline V gene. The V gene lost 1 base and the J gene lost 2 bases, with 11 bases spanning the gap. The CDR3 extends over 15 amino acids. Both iRepertoire HTBI primers and Arm-PCR of CDR3 regions were used to build the TCR beta libraries. A single record per CDR3 protein comes from TCRdb applying MiXCR to the multiplex PCR reads. This table has about 610,000 distinct CDR3 sequences, roughly 15% appearing once. The data belong to a study of regulatory T cells in long-lasting Graves disease. This sample's time point: newly diagnosed GD, antithyroid drugs for less than 3 months. Preparation of the TCR library used RNA extracted from PBMCs. This sample also appeared in a second study, on T cells in Graves' hyperthyroidism and ophthalmopathy.

The chain recombines TRBV28 with TRBJ1-2; D may be TRBD1 (5 bases). The specimen comprised peripheral blood mononuclear cells (PBMCs), sampled at new diagnosis, from a patient treated with antithyroid drugs. This receptor was taken from a man between 18 and 29 years old with Graves disease. The CDR3 DNA follows: TGTGCCAGCAGTTTATTGAGTCGACAGAACTATGGCTACACCTTC. Protein: CASSLLSRQNYGYTF.